This T cell receptor (beta chain) is from a study of T cells after yellow fever vaccination. Findings of the study overall: Post-booster samples contained most primary-vaccination clones (more than 95% CD4, 88% CD8). Secondary responses were weaker yet peaked faster, day 5 versus 15.

Production of TCR cDNA was by 5'RACE template switching, which also added a universal primer site and UMIs. TCRdb re-derived calls from the 5' RACE reads in MiXCR, one entry per CDR3 protein. This sample has hundreds of thousands of distinct CDR3 sequences, with 8% to 10% found just once. This clonotype was counted only a few times. Its specificity is unknown. The CDR3 is 13 amino acids. Looked up from germline, CDR1 is KGHSH and CDR2 is LQKENI. The V gene lost 8 bases and the J gene lost 8 bases, with 15 bases spanning the gap. The sequence was collected from a man aged 18 to 29 who received the YFV17D yellow fever vaccine. The sequences come from PBMCs, collected on the day of the first yellow fever vaccination. This chain uses TRBV18 with TRBJ1-4, with no clear D. The chain's CDR3 is CASLGPAPEKLFF. In nucleotides, the CDR3 is TGTGCCAGCCTCGGCCCGGCCCCAGAAAAACTGTTTTTT. The full variable domain, with the rest looked up from reference TRBV18 and TRBJ1-4, is NAGVMQNPRHLVRRRGQEARLRCSPMKGHSHVYWYRQLPEEGLKFMVYLQKENIIDESGMPKERFSAEFPKEGPSILRIQQVVRGDSAAYFCASLGPAPEKLFFGSGTQLSVL.